Below are 3 T cell receptor beta chains sequenced from a single sample in a study of TIL therapy for anti-PD-1-resistant metastatic lung cancer. The immunoSEQ assay was v3. TCRdb keeps only in-frame clones here, not all; method: immunoSEQ multiplex PCR. The sample carries 55,000 to 65,000 clones, under 75% recorded once. Sample time point: pre-treatment sample, taken before nivolumab and TIL therapy. The input for sequencing was blood, taken at baseline. These receptors came from a person aged 25-79 years with non-small cell lung cancer.

The chain combines TRBV28 with TRBJ2-6, with D possibly matching TRBD1 (6 bases). This CDR3 spans 18 amino acids. Germline CDR1 is MDHEN and CDR2 is SYDVKM. V shed 2 bases and J shed 0 bases, with 14 bases lying between them. The CDR3 here is CASSLPGQLISGANVLTF. The CDR3 DNA reads as TGTGCCAGCAGTTTACCCGGACAGTTGATCTCTGGGGCCAACGTCCTGACTTTC.

The gene calls are TRBV9 and TRBJ1-1; 7 bases match TRBD1. Per the germline V gene, CDR1 is SGDLS and CDR2 is YYNGEE. The V segment lost 4 bases and the J segment 1 base; nucleotides outside the gene matches: 7. The CDR3 contains 15 residues. The CDR3: CASSQHRGTNTEAFF. In DNA, the CDR3 is TGTGCCAGCAGCCAACACAGGGGTACGAACACTGAAGCTTTCTTT.

The J gene is TRBJ2-7, the V gene TRBV2; D remains unclear. CDR1 is SNHLY and CDR2 is FYNNEI in the germline V gene. The CDR3 spans 16 residues. The V end lost 3 bases, the J end lost 1 base, and 16 bases lay between the germline ends. CDR3 in DNA: TGTGCCAGCAGTGATTTAGCTACCATACTTTCCTACGAGCAGTACTTC. It yields the protein CASSDLATILSYEQYF.